This TCR beta chain was recorded in a study of T cells after yellow fever vaccination. The wider study: SMART-Seq v4 Ultra Low Input served to prepare low-cell-number fractions. Study-wide findings and caveats: Most primary-vaccination clones recurred post-booster (approximately 96% CD4, 85% to 90% CD8).

In making TCR cDNA, 5'RACE template switching added a universal primer site and UMIs to it. One entry per CDR3 protein results from TCRdb running MiXCR on the 5' RACE reads. The table shows 100,000 or so distinct CDR3 sequences, with 8.9% occurring only once. The V gene's germline CDR1 is SEHNR and CDR2 FQNEAQ (reference sequence). V trimming: 6 bases; J trimming: 8 bases; junction bases outside the gene matches: 9. This CDR3 is built from 14 residues. The clonotype originates from a man aged 18 to 35 who received the YFV17D yellow fever vaccine. The rearrangement links TRBV7-9 to TRBJ2-1, with 8 bases that match TRBD2. The sequencing here drew on CD8+ T cells not binding an NS4B(214-222) dextramer, sorted from PBMCs, taken less than 16 days after the first yellow fever vaccination. CDR3 nucleotides: TGTGCCAGCAGAAAGCGGGGGCCCGGGGATGAGCAGTTCTTC. Translation: CASRKRGPGDEQFF.